This T cell receptor (beta chain) derives from a study of Graves' ophthalmopathy and Graves' hyperthyroidism (dated by TCRdb to 2016 to 2018). For context, the study as a whole: Peripheral blood was collected at initial diagnosis, before any treatment. T-cell repertoires of thyroid tissue and blood were compared in 5 or 6 hyperthyroidism patients. To tell Graves' ophthalmopathy apart from Graves' hyperthyroidism, and to predict which patients would progress to ophthalmopathy, the study relied on TCR beta repertoire signatures. After sampling, hyperthyroidism patients received methimazole starting at 30 mg daily, and ophthalmopathy patients received high-dose intravenous methylprednisolone. To explore V-J signatures that separate ophthalmopathy from hyperthyroidism, a discovery set of approximately 100 patients was enrolled, consisting of roughly 45 with ophthalmopathy and around 57 with stable hyperthyroidism. In total, 135 blood samples were TCR-sequenced: approximately 40 ophthalmopathy, roughly 77 hyperthyroidism and some 17 hyperthyroidism-to-ophthalmopathy patients. The 100 or so discovery patients were randomly divided into training and test sets at a 7:3 ratio. An independent validation cohort comprised some 19 hyperthyroidism patients and about 16 patients who later progressed from hyperthyroidism to ophthalmopathy.

Study-wide findings and limitations: The 13-signature model separated ophthalmopathy from stable hyperthyroidism with around 90% sensitivity and around 84% specificity in cross-validation, and 80%/75% in the test set. Most expanded thyroid clonotypes with a frequency above 0.001 also appeared in blood, which suggests that blood repertoires may reflect the immune response in the thyroid. In validation, the model predicted ophthalmopathy progression with about 64% sensitivity and approximately 72% specificity; some 13 predicted patients were CT-confirmed with GO in a median of roughly 6.8 months. No statistical method was used to predetermine the sample size, and group allocation was not hidden from the investigators.

CDR3 length: 15 amino acids, cysteine to phenylalanine. The CDR3 DNA has 45 bases and is translated from base 1. Germline trimming amounts to 4 bases on V and 5 bases on J, with 3 as the count of junction bases outside the gene matches. In the germline V gene, CDR1 corresponds to MNHNS and CDR2 to SASEGT. Stable hyperthyroidism was defined as no progression to ophthalmopathy within 18 months of follow-up. Hyperthyroidism patients were newly diagnosed, were aged 18 to 65 years, and had a disease duration under 2 months. Anyone with other autoimmune diseases, uncontrolled infections, pregnancy or lactation was excluded from the study. Clinical symptoms, serum thyroxine, TRAb, thyroid ultrasound and orbital computed tomography formed the basis of the diagnosis. PBMCs were isolated from around 10 ml of fresh peripheral blood by Ficoll-Paque density gradient centrifugation. Total RNA was extracted using Trizol reagent, and RNA quality was checked on an Agilent 2100 Bioanalyzer.

As regards this clonotype: Its antigen remains unidentified. No qualities accompany the bases; no much larger clone lies one base away.

TCR beta CDR3 regions were amplified from RNA transcripts for repertoire sequencing. The first round was an RT-PCR using HTBI primers with the Qiagen OneStep RT-PCR kit, and this first round was followed by a second-round multiplex PCR, then size selection and purification. Libraries were sequenced on an Illumina HiSeq2000 using paired-end 100 bp reads. As for the original processing: Reads were processed with SOAPnuke, discarding reads with adapters, uncalled bases, mean Phred below 15, or no exact constant-primer or identifier match. COPE v1.2.5 was used to merge the high-quality paired reads. Clonotypes were defined as unique nucleotide sequences and were aligned to IMGT TRB V, D and J references using MiTCR v1.1. The analysis was limited to V-J combinations with a frequency above 0.0001, which together covered approximately 99% of repertoires. A TCR clonal expansion and chaos score per V-J combination was defined as the ratio of F50 clonal expansion to chaos observed in the TCRdist matrix. Welch's t-statistics and random forest were used to reduce features to about a dozen V-J combinations, which were fed into a naive Bayes classifier. The Morisita-Horn index was used to measure how similar the thyroid and blood repertoires were. The public reads were reprocessed in TCRdb via fastp at Q25 and MiXCR, keeping in-frame beta chains. Entries that share a CDR3 protein sequence are merged under the most common genes and DNA. The V and J calls shown here were made by TCRdb, not taken from the authors' results. Within this sample are 680,000 or so distinct CDR3 sequences, with roughly 20% of them counted one time only. The ten most abundant clones make up about 6.6% of the sample.

The sample taken for sequencing was peripheral blood. Recombination linked TRBV6-1 to TRBJ2-2, with TRBD1 matching 11 junction bases. The source of this sequence is a woman between 18 and 29 years old with stable Graves' hyperthyroidism. Some clones in this sample may be carry-over from other donors' samples. Donor details come from another sample of the same person, matched by shared clones. The DNA reads as follows: TGTGCCAGCAGTGGGGGACAGGGGGAGACCGGGGAGCTGTTTTTT. Translated, this is CASSGGQGETGELFF.